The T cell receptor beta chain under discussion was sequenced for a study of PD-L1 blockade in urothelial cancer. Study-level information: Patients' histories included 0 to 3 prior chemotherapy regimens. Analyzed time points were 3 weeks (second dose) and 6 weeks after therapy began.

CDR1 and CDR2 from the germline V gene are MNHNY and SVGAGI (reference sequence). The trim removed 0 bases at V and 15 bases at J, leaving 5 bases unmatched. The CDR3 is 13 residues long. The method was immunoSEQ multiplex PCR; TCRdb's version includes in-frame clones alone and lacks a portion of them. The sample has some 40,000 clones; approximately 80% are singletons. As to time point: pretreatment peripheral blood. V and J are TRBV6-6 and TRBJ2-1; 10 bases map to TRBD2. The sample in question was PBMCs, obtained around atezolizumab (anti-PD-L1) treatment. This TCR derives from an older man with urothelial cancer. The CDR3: CASSYSGTSDAFF. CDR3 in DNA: TGTGCCAGCAGTTACTCGGGGACTAGCGATGCGTTCTTC.